This T cell receptor beta chain originates from a study of regulatory T cells in long-lasting Graves disease (TCRdb year 2021). About the full investigation: Newly diagnosed Graves' disease patients had taken antithyroid drugs for less than 3 months. Peripheral blood TCR sequencing and RNA sequencing compared persistent Graves' disease patients with newly diagnosed Graves' disease patients. The study took place in China and was registered as a clinical trial. A total of around 35 samples underwent TCR sequencing: around 13 from persistent and roughly 20 from newly diagnosed Graves' disease patients.

CDR1 and CDR2 are read off the germline V gene as SGHTA and FQGTGA. Trimmed from V: 2 bases; trimmed from J: 6 bases; junction bases lacking a gene match: 9. From the cysteine up to the phenylalanine, the CDR3 has a length of 16 residues. Only the CDR3 DNA stays, 48 bases, in frame from base 1. Details on this clonotype: No cognate antigen has been identified for it. Qualities for individual bases were not recorded, and no much larger clone is one base off.

In the paper's terms, the time point label means: newly diagnosed GD, antithyroid drugs for less than 3 months. RNA was extracted from PBMCs in TRIzol for both TCR sequencing and RNA sequencing. The diagnosis of Graves' disease was made according to American Thyroid Association guidelines. Patients were recruited from an endocrinology department in Xi'an, China. Each patient gave around 9 milliliters of peripheral blood, collected in an EDTA anticoagulant tube. Ficoll Paque Plus density gradient separation was used to isolate PBMCs, and no further T cell sorting was performed. RNA quality was checked with an Agilent 2100 Bioanalyzer and agarose gel, and concentration with a NanoDrop 2000. Overall results and qualifications from the work: The small sample size was acknowledged by the authors as a limitation that may reduce accuracy. Sequencing and analysis were restricted to the TCR beta chain. Persistent disease showed preferential use of TRBV28, TRBJ1-2 and TRBJ2-5, whereas newly diagnosed disease favored TRBV20-1 and TRBJ2-1. Patients with persistent disease shared more public clonotypes (about 2,500) than newly diagnosed patients did (966). Only peripheral blood was studied, because thyroid tissue, the primary lesion, was inaccessible. Compared with newly diagnosed patients, persistent Graves' disease patients had lower TCR Shannon entropy and fewer highly expanded clones, which suggests clonal expansion.

Libraries were constructed by multiplex PCR. Sequencing was carried out with an Illumina HiSeq 4000. To build TCR beta libraries, CDR3 regions were amplified by Arm-PCR using iRepertoire HTBI primers. Before sequencing, the PCR products underwent gel purification. Turning to the authors' computational methods: Across samples, roughly 60 TRBV and over 11 TRBJ segments were identified and used for gene usage analysis of CDR3 amino acid clonotypes. COPE and FqMerger were used to merge the filtered high-quality paired reads into contigs. BLAST was used to align contigs to IMGT TRBV, TRBD and TRBJ reference genes, and CDR3 was defined according to IMGT. Any clonotype with a frequency above 0.1% was classified as a highly expanded clone. Repertoire diversity was measured by Shannon entropy, and V-J evenness by the Gini coefficient. A clonotype found in more than one individual was treated as public. TCRdb reprocessed the public reads (quality trimming at Q25 with fastp, clone calling with MiXCR) and kept in-frame beta chains. Rows matching on CDR3 protein sequence are summarized as one entry with the most common DNA and genes. The V and J calls follow TCRdb's processing rather than the paper's. The sample data list about 620,000 distinct CDR3 sequences, and around 17% of these were observed just once. The ten most abundant clones make up under 20% of the sample.

These data also formed part of another study, on T cells in Graves' hyperthyroidism and ophthalmopathy. In that second paper, the authors write: Stable Graves' hyperthyroidism was defined as the absence of progression to ophthalmopathy over 18 months of follow-up. The hyperthyroidism patients were between 18 and 65 years old and newly diagnosed, with a disease duration of less than 2 months. The study excluded patients with uncontrolled infections, other autoimmune diseases, pregnancy or lactation. Clinical symptoms, serum thyroxine and TRAb, thyroid ultrasound, and orbital computed tomography formed the basis for the diagnoses. The TCR CDR3 was subjected to a first round of RT-PCR using the HTBI primer set and the Qiagen OneStep RT-PCR kit. Most expanded thyroid clonotypes (frequency above 0.001) were also detected in blood, suggesting blood repertoires may reflect thyroid immune responses. A model built on a 13 V-J signature distinguished ophthalmopathy from stable hyperthyroidism, reaching roughly 88% sensitivity and under 84% specificity in cross-validation and 80%/75% in testing. During validation, the model predicted progression to ophthalmopathy a median of approximately 6.5 months ahead of onset, with almost 71% sensitivity and 72% to 80% specificity. To identify distinguishing TCR V-J signatures, a discovery cohort of about 95 patients was used, comprising approximately 40 with Graves' ophthalmopathy and some 60 with stable Graves' hyperthyroidism. Prospective prediction of ophthalmopathy was tested in an independent validation cohort of fewer than 20 hyperthyroidism patients and 17 patients who later progressed to ophthalmopathy. The roughly 100 discovery patients were randomly divided into training and test sets at a 7:3 ratio. In addition, the study compared T-cell repertoires in thyroid tissue and in blood from a handful of Graves' hyperthyroidism patients. Following sampling, methimazole starting at 30 mg daily was given to hyperthyroidism patients, and high-dose intravenous methylprednisolone was given to ophthalmopathy patients. A second multiplex PCR round built the libraries, followed by size selection and purification. Sequencing of the libraries was done on an Illumina HiSeq2000 using paired-end 100 bp reads. Raw data were processed with SOAPnuke, discarding reads with adapters, uncalled bases, mean Phred below 15, or no exact constant-primer or identifier match. COPE v1.2.5 was used to merge high-quality paired reads, and clonotypes were defined as unique nucleotide sequences. Clonotypes were aligned to IMGT TRBV, TRBD and TRBJ reference segments using MiTCR v1.1. The analysis was restricted to V-J combinations with a frequency above 0.0001, which together covered over 99% of the repertoires. The TCS score was defined as the ratio of F50 (clonal expansion) to E x V (chaos), calculated using BLOSUM62-based TCRdist between CDR3 peptides within each V-J. Welch's t-statistics and random forest reduced approximately 520 V-J features to 13, which were used in a naive Bayes classifier (R e1071). No statistical method was used to set the sample size in advance, and investigators knew the group allocation. TCR Vbeta CDR3 sequencing of 135 peripheral blood samples (over 40 ophthalmopathy, about 80 hyperthyroidism and around 17 progressor patients) is reported in the paper.

This receptor was taken from a woman aged 25 to 39 with Graves disease. Donor details come from another sample of the same person, matched by shared clones. The chain uses TRBV7-3 and TRBJ2-1; 8 bases in the junction line up with TRBD1. Sequencing was performed on peripheral blood mononuclear cells (PBMCs), taken at new diagnosis, from a patient treated with antithyroid drugs. The DNA sequence reads TGTGCCAGCAGCTTAGGGTCGGGCAGGGGGCCCAATGAGCAGTTCTTC. Protein translation: CASSLGSGRGPNEQFF.